This TCR beta chain was documented in a study of T cells after posttransplantation cyclophosphamide. CDR3 length: 18 residues. Germline loops: CDR1 SGHVS, CDR2 FQNEAQ. V was pared by 2 bases and J by 5 bases, with 13 bases of the junction left unmatched. Concerning this clone: Antigen unknown.

General study results and limits: Tissue-infiltrating T cells from skin or gut overlapped little with blood T cells.

Controls had myeloablative marrow grafts with methotrexate and calcineurin inhibitor, sampled at 1 year. Sequencing was performed with immunoSEQ multiplex PCR; in TCRdb, only in-frame clones are kept and a portion is missing. The sample holds 9,500 to 10,000 clones, around 87% seen once. The chain is built from TRBV7-8 and TRBJ2-1; 9 bases map to TRBD2. The starting material was PBMCs, obtained after an allogeneic stem cell transplant with a calcineurin inhibitor and methotrexate. This TCR derives from a male patient in his 30s who received an allogeneic stem cell transplant from an unrelated donor, was CMV-positive, and had no GVHD. Some T cells may be graft donor cells. CDR3 sequence reads: CASSLSIAGTSFNNEQFF. The CDR3, as DNA: TGTGCCAGCAGCTTAAGCATAGCCGGGACTAGCTTTAACAATGAGCAGTTCTTC.